The rows below give T cell receptor beta chains drawn from one sample of a study of T-cell reconstitution after alpha-beta-depleted transplantation in children. TCRdb itself ran the PCR reads through MiXCR, one entry per CDR3 protein. The sample contains more than 550,000 distinct CDR3 sequences, roughly a tenth of which appear only once. This sample comprised PBMCs from the stem cell graft donor, obtained from the stem cell graft. The receptor source for this set is a human donor who donated a stem cell graft to a child with acute myeloid leukemia. Both conserved end residues are part of each CDR3. Each record gives: V gene, J gene, D gene, clone size, CDR3 DNA, CDR3 protein. A D gene is named only where the DNA matches it firmly. Part of the rows lack a size; the others show once, few, many or a class for expanded clones.

>TRBV18|TRBJ1-2|NA|few
TGTGCCAGCTCCAATGCGGCTAACTATGGCTACACCTTC
CASSNAANYGYTF
>TRBV5-5|TRBJ2-2|TRBD1|few
TGTGCCAGCGCCTTGGGGGACAGACAACAGACCGGGGAGCTGTTTTTT
CASALGDRQQTGELFF
>TRBV28|TRBJ2-7|TRBD2|NA
TGTGCCAGCAGTTCAAGCGGGAGTGTAGCCTACGAGCAGTACTTC
CASSSSGSVAYEQYF
>TRBV29-1|TRBJ2-1|TRBD2|many
TGCAGCGTTGAAACCCAGCGGGGTTACAATGAGCAGTTCTTC
CSVETQRGYNEQFF
>TRBV6-2/TRBV6-3|TRBJ2-7|NA|many
TGTGCCAGCAGTGACACCTACGAGCAGTACTTC
CASSDTYEQYF
>TRBV10-2|TRBJ2-5|NA|few
TGCGCCAGCAGTGAGACAGGGTGGACAGAGACCCAGTACTTC
CASSETGWTETQYF
>TRBV27|TRBJ2-3|TRBD2|many
TGTGCCAGCAGTTTAGTCGGGAGGGTGGCAGATACGCAGTATTTT
CASSLVGRVADTQYF
>TRBV12-3/TRBV12-4|TRBJ2-1|NA|few
TGTGCCAGCAGCTCGTGGGGGACGGGAAAAGGAAATGAGCAGTTCTTC
CASSSWGTGKGNEQFF
>TRBV20-1|TRBJ1-2|TRBD1|NA
TGCAGTGCTAGAGTTACAGGGGTGGATGGCTACACCTTC
CSARVTGVDGYTF
>TRBV7-9|TRBJ2-7|TRBD1|many
TGTGCCAGCAGCTTATATGCGGGACAGGGGGCCCACGAGCAGTACTTC
CASSLYAGQGAHEQYF
>TRBV27|TRBJ2-1|NA|few
TGTGCCAGCACCCTCCGTCAGGGGCCTACCTACAATGAGCAGTTCTTC
CASTLRQGPTYNEQFF
>TRBV6-1|TRBJ2-5|TRBD1|NA
TGTGCCAGCAGTACGCTTTACAGGGGAAAGACCCAGTACTTC
CASSTLYRGKTQYF
>TRBV20-1|TRBJ2-7|TRBD1|few
TGCAGTGCTAGAGACCTAGGTGGGCAGGGGGTCCACGAGCAGTACTTC
CSARDLGGQGVHEQYF
>TRBV28|TRBJ2-6|NA|NA
TGTGCCAGCAGTTTATACAAAACTGGGGCCAACGTCCTGACTTTC
CASSLYKTGANVLTF
>TRBV5-1|TRBJ2-1|NA|NA
TGCGCCAGCAGCGCAGGCCTCTTTGGTCAGTTCTTC
CASSAGLFGQFF
>TRBV29-1|TRBJ1-2|TRBD1|NA
TGCAGCGTTGGCCTGGGACAGAGCTATGGCTACACCTTC
CSVGLGQSYGYTF
>TRBV5-1|TRBJ2-7|NA|few
TGCGCCAGCAGCTTCAACGGGGGACGGGAGCAGTACTTC
CASSFNGGREQYF
>TRBV9|TRBJ2-1|TRBD2|few
TGTGCCAGCAGCGTAGCCAGCGGGAGGCACAATGAGCAGTTCTTC
CASSVASGRHNEQFF
>TRBV20-1|TRBJ2-3|TRBD1|many
TGCAGTGCTATTACCGGGACAGTCCCTCCCTTTAGCACAGATACGCAGTATTTT
CSAITGTVPPFSTDTQYF